This T cell receptor beta chain was sequenced in a study of cytomegalovirus exposure and HLA in healthy donors. Study at large: Earlier work reported about 110 million unique TCR beta sequences from about 200 million T cells. Researchers found that roughly 77% of about 400 genotyped donors fell within the Caucasian-associated ancestry cluster. Whole-study findings and limits: Specificity for CMV antigens was confirmed in vitro for a few of the CMV-associated chains.

The PCR had 60 Vbeta and 13 Jbeta primers. The method was immunoSEQ multiplex PCR; TCRdb's version includes in-frame clones alone and lacks a portion of them. The sample has approximately 110,000 clones, 73% seen once. A remark on this clone: Its antigen is undetermined. Other DNA sequences in the sample encode the same CDR3.

Germline V CDR1 and CDR2: KGHSH, LQKENI. The junction had 4 bases not matched to a gene; V was cut back by 2 bases and J by 10 bases. The CDR3 has 14 amino acids. What was sequenced was PBMCs. The source is a woman aged 40 to 49 in good health and CMV-seronegative. This chain uses TRBV18 with TRBJ1-6; 8 bases are shared with TRBD1. The CDR3 spells CASSPDRGGSPLHF. CDR3 nucleotides: TGTGCCAGCTCACCAGACAGGGGCGGATCACCCCTCCACTTT. Together with reference TRBV18 and TRBJ1-6, the CDR3 gives the full variable domain: NAGVMQNPRHLVRRRGQEARLRCSPMKGHSHVYWYRQLPEEGLKFMVYLQKENIIDESGMPKERFSAEFPKEGPSILRIQQVVRGDSAAYFCASSPDRGGSPLHFGNGTRLTVT.